Each of the 2 T cell receptor beta chains below was sequenced from the same sample in a study of vaccination and CD4 T cells after COVID-19. These receptors have no known antigen. As for treatment: roughly nine-day PBMC culture with coronavirus spike peptide pools or control peptides (ViraFEST assay). The Oncomine TCR Beta short-read assay sequenced DNA from cultured CD4+ T cells. TCRdb analysed the PCR reads with MiXCR anew, one entry per CDR3 protein. The sample gives around 12,000 distinct CDR3 sequences, roughly 32% of which show up once; approximately 16% is in the top ten. Source material: cultured CD4+ T cells from blood. These receptors originate from a human donor with COVID-19.

The DNA of the CDR3 is TGTGCCAGCAGCTTCCACCTTATACCTGGGCCTGGCTACACCTTC. The encoded protein is CASSFHLIPGPGYTF. The J gene is TRBJ1-2, the V gene TRBV7-2; no reliable D call. V was cut by 3 bases and J by 7 bases, with 18 bases left in between. The CDR3 is 15 residues long. CDR1 and CDR2 (germline): SGHTA, FQGNSA.

V and J are TRBV5-4 and TRBJ1-6; D is possibly TRBD1 (6 bases). Trimming stripped 3 bases from V and 10 bases from J, with 17 bases between. CDR1 SGHNT and CDR2 YYREEE come from the germline V gene (reference sequence). The CDR3 runs to 15 residues. The CDR3 loop is CASSSVGAVRSPLHF. CDR3 nucleotide sequence: TGTGCCAGCAGCTCGGTGGGGGCAGTACGGTCACCCCTCCACTTT.